The following is a T cell receptor beta chain sequence with its context. This entry comes from a study of blood T cell repertoires in COVID-19. Study-wide background: Both acute and convalescent COVID-19 samples were obtained from the United States, Italy and Spain.

The germline V gene has CDR1 SGDLS and CDR2 YYNGEE. Deletions cut 3 bases from V and 1 base from J, with 13 bases between. This CDR3 is 15 amino acids long. As handled by the study authors: Estimated nucleated cell counts came from reference gene primer amplification. The table came from immunoSEQ multiplex PCR; TCRdb's copy has only in-frame clones and leaves some out. V, J and clone size are those of that table, while D and trimming were read from the DNA. The table shows 25,000 to 35,000 clones, with more than 80% occurring only once. Sequencing used peripheral blood. This rearrangement joins TRBV9 to TRBJ1-1; D gene unclear. The sequence came from a man aged 80 or over with acute or convalescent COVID-19. The CDR3 DNA follows: TGTGCCAGCAGCGCCGACCCCACGGGGAACACTGAAGCTTTCTTT. Amino acids: CASSADPTGNTEAFF.